Following are 10 T cell receptor beta chains from one sample sequenced in a study of T-cell memory formation after mild COVID-19. TCRdb itself ran the 5' RACE reads through MiXCR, one entry per CDR3 protein. Of roughly 200,000 distinct CDR3 sequences in the sample, around 17% were seen once. Sequencing used PBMCs or a T cell subset sorted from them (not recorded which). These receptors all stem from an adult woman who had mild COVID-19 (a few samples of this study predate the infection). Cell type and time point are not known.

This clonotype was seen a handful of times. The chain uses TRBV7-2 and TRBJ1-1, with D possibly matching TRBD1 (6 bases). The CDR3 has 14 residues. Trimming shortened V by 7 bases and J by 1 base, and 13 bases separated the two germline ends. Germline V lookup: CDR1 SGHTA, CDR2 FQGNSA. CDR3 in amino acids: CASTPGGPNTEAFF. In DNA, the CDR3 is TGTGCCAGCACCCCCGGGGGGCCGAACACTGAAGCTTTCTTT. Full variable domain (remainder filled in from reference TRBV7-2 and TRBJ1-1): GAGVSQSPSNKVTEKGKDVELRCDPISGHTALYWYRQSLGQGLEFLIYFQGNSAPDKSGLPSDRFSAERTGGSVSTLTIQRTQQEDSAVYLCASTPGGPNTEAFFGQGTRLTVV.

The chain employs TRBV6-4 and TRBJ2-3; TRBD2 matches at 8 bases. There are 14 residues in the CDR3. CDR1 and CDR2 from the germline V gene are MRHNA and SNTAGT. With 6 bases clipped from V and 6 bases from J, the junction kept 8 bases outside the gene matches. The CDR3 DNA is TGTGCCAGCAGGAGCGGGAGTGGCCACGATACGCAGTATTTT. Protein sequence: CASRSGSGHDTQYF.

This chain uses TRBV3-1 with TRBJ2-7; unclear D gene. Germline CDR1 is LGHDT and CDR2 is YNNKEL (reference sequence). This CDR3 spans 13 amino acids. The V gene lost 0 bases and the J gene lost 7 bases, with 10 bases spanning the gap. CDR3 bases: TGTGCCAGCAGCCAAGATCACTCTTGGGAGCAGTACTTC. This gives the protein CASSQDHSWEQYF.

The chain employs TRBV6-6 and TRBJ1-5; D gene uncertain. The CDR3 is 12 residues long. Germline-derived CDR1 and CDR2 are MNHNY and SVGAGI (reference sequence). V shed 2 bases and J shed 11 bases, with 10 bases lying between them. The CDR3 loop is CASSYPDGAQHF. CDR3 in DNA: TGTGCCAGCAGTTACCCGGATGGTGCCCAGCATTTT.

The chain is built from TRBV7-2 and TRBJ1-3; D remains ambiguous. The CDR3 is 15 amino acids. V was pared by 2 bases and J by 2 bases, with 10 bases between. The germline V gene has CDR1 SGHTA and CDR2 FQGNSA. The CDR3 loop reads CASSLSTHTGNTIYF. CDR3 nucleotides: TGTGCCAGCAGCTTATCGACCCACACTGGAAACACCATATATTTT.

The chain couples TRBV29-1 to TRBJ2-1, with D possibly TRBD2 on 5 matching bases. Trimming removed 7 bases from V and 10 bases from J, with 14 bases in between. The CDR3 is 11 residues long. Looked up from germline, CDR1 is SQVTM and CDR2 is ANQGSEA. CDR3 in DNA: TGCAGCGCCGCCCGGGGTCAAGAGCAGTTCTTC. Amino acids: CSAARGQEQFF.

V gene TRBV7-9 combines with J gene TRBJ2-1; 12 nucleotides agree with TRBD2. CDR1 SEHNR and CDR2 FQNEAQ come from the germline V gene (reference sequence). CDR3 length: 15 amino acids. J gave up 5 bases and V 7 bases, and 6 bases lay outside the gene matches. The CDR3, as DNA: TGTGCCAGCAACATAGGACTAGCGGGAAACAATGAGCAGTTCTTC. It translates to CASNIGLAGNNEQFF. The entire variable domain, with the rest obtained from reference TRBV7-9 and TRBJ2-1, is as follows: DTGVSQNPRHKITKRGQNVTFRCDPISEHNRLYWYRQTLGQGPEFLTYFQNEAQLEKSRLLSDRFSAERPKGSFSTLEIQRTEQGDSAMYLCASNIGLAGNNEQFFGPGTRLTVL.

This clonotype has just a few counts. This rearrangement joins TRBV20-1 to TRBJ2-7; no clear D gene. The CDR3 contains 12 residues. V dropped 3 bases and J dropped 2 bases, with 8 bases sitting between them. The germline CDR1 and CDR2 sequences are DFQATT and SNEGSKA (reference sequence). CDR3 sequence (DNA): TGCAGTGCTAGGCCCCCCGCCTACGAGCAGTACTTC. Residues: CSARPPAYEQYF.

The chain links TRBV30 to TRBJ1-1, with D unclear. In germline, CDR1 is GTSNPN, CDR2 SVGIG (reference sequence). Trimming took off 1 base at V and 5 bases at J, with 11 bases between the two ends. The CDR3 covers 13 residues. Written as DNA, the CDR3 is TGTGCCTGGAGTGAGGAGGGAAGAACTGAAGCTTTCTTT. This gives the protein CAWSEEGRTEAFF.

This clonotype was seen a handful of times. The rearrangement links TRBV12-3 or TRBV12-4 to TRBJ2-2; a possible D gene is TRBD1 (6 bases). CDR3 length: 13 residues. V was trimmed by 11 bases and J by 1 base, leaving 11 bases between them. Here the CDR3 DNA reads TGTGCCGGAGGACAGATGAACACCGGGGAGCTGTTTTTT. It translates to CAGGQMNTGELFF.